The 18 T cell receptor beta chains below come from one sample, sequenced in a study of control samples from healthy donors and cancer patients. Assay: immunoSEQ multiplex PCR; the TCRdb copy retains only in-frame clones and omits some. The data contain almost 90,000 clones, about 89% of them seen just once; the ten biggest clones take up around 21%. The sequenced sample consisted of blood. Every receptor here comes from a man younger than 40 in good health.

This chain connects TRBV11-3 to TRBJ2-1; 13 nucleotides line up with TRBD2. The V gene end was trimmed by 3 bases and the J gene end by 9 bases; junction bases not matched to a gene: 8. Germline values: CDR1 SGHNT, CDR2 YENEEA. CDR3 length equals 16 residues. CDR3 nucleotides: TGTGCCAGCAGCTTGCGGGGACTAGCGGGGAGGGGTGAGCAGTTCTTC. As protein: CASSLRGLAGRGEQFF.

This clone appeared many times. The CDR3 coding sequence is TGCGCCAGCAGCCAAGGCGGGGGGACAGGGAGCTCCTACGAGCAGTACTTC. Translation: CASSQGGGTGSSYEQYF. This chain connects TRBV4-1 to TRBJ2-7; weak D call: TRBD1 (9 bases). V was cut by 1 base and J by 0 bases, with 16 bases left in between. Germline loops: CDR1 MGHRA, CDR2 YSYEKL. This CDR3 is 17 amino acids long.

Written as DNA, the CDR3 is TGTGCCAGCAGCTACGGACAGATAAACACTGAAGCTTTCTTT. It specifies CASSYGQINTEAFF. J is TRBJ1-1 and V is TRBV5-6, with D perhaps TRBD1 (6 bases). This CDR3 region has 14 residues. The V end was cut by 3 bases, the J end by 2 bases, with 11 bases between. Germline CDR1 reads SGHDT; CDR2 reads YYEEEE.

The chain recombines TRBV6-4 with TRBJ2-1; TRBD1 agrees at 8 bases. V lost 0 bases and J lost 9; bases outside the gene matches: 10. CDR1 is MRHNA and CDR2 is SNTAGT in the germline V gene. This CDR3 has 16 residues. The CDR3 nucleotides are TGTGCCAGCAGTGACTCAATAACGGGACAGGTAATTGAGCAGTTCTTC. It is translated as CASSDSITGQVIEQFF.

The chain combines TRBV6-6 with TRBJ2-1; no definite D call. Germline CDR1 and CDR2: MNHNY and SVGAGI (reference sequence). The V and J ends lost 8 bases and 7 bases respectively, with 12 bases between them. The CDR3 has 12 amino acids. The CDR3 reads CASGPINNEQFF. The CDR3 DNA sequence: TGTGCCAGCGGCCCCATTAATAATGAGCAGTTCTTC.

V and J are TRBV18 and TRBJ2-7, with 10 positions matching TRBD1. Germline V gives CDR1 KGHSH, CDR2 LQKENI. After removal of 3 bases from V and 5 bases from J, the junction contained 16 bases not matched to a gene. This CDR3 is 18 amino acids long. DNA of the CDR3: TGTGCCAGCTCACCGGGTCCGGAGACAGGGGGCGAAAGGAACGAGCAGTACTTC. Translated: CASSPGPETGGERNEQYF.

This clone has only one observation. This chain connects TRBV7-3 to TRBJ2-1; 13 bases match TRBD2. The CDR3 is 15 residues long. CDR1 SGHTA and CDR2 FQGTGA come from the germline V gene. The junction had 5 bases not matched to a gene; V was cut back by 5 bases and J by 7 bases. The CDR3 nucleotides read TGTGCCAGCAGCCCCACTAGCGGGGGGGCTAATGAGCAGTTCTTC. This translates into CASSPTSGGANEQFF. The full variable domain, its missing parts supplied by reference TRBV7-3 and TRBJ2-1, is GAGVSQTPSNKVTEKGKYVELRCDPISGHTALYWYRQSLGQGPEFLIYFQGTGAADDSGLPNDRFFAVRPEGSVSTLKIQRTERGDSAVYLCASSPTSGGANEQFFGPGTRLTVL.

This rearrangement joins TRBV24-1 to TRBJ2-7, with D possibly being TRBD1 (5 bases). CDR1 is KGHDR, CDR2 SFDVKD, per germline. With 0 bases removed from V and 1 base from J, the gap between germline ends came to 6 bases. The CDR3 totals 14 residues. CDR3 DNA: TGTGCCACCAGTGATTTGCGACAGTCCTACGAGCAGTACGTC. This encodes CATSDLRQSYEQYV.

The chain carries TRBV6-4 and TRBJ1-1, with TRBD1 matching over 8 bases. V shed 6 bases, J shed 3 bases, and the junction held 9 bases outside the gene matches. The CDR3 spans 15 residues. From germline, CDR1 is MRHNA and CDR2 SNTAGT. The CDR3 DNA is TGTGCCAGCAGACCGGACAGGGTGCGGTACACTGAAGCTTTCTTT. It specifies CASRPDRVRYTEAFF.

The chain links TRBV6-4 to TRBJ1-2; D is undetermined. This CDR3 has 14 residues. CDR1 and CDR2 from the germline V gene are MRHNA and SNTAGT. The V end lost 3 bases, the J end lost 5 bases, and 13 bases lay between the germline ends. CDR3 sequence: CASSEQAGHYGYTF. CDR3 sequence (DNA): TGTGCCAGCAGTGAGCAGGCCGGGCATTATGGCTACACCTTC.

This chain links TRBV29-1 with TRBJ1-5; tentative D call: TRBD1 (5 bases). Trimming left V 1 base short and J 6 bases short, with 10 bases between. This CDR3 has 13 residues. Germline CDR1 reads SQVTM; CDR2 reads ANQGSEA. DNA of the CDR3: TGCAGCGTTGAAGGCGGGGCAGGTCAGCCCCAGCATTTT. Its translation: CSVEGGAGQPQHF. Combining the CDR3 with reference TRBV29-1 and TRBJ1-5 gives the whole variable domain SAVISQKPSRDICQRGTSLTIQCQVDSQVTMMFWYRQQPGQSLTLIATANQGSEATYESGFVIDKFPISRPNLTFSTLTVSNMSPEDSSIYLCSVEGGAGQPQHFGDGTRLSIL.

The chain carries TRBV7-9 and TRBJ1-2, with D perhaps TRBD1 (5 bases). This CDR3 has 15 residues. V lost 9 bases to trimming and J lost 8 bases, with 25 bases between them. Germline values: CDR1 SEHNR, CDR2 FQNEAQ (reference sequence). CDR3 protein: CASSASGLTLRGYTF. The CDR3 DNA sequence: TGTGCCAGTAGTGCGTCAGGGCTAACTTTGAGGGGCTACACCTTC. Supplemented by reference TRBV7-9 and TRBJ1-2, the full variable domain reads DTGVSQNPRHKITKRGQNVTFRCDPISEHNRLYWYRQTLGQGPEFLTYFQNEAQLEKSRLLSDRFSAERPKGSFSTLEIQRTEQGDSAMYLCASSASGLTLRGYTFGSGTRLTVV.

This chain's CDR3 is CASSLKDSKNIQYF. The CDR3 nucleotides are TGCGCCAGCAGCTTAAAGGATTCCAAAAACATTCAGTACTTC. The rearrangement links TRBV5-1 to TRBJ2-4; no clear D gene. V dropped 2 bases and J dropped 2 bases, with 8 bases sitting between them. The CDR3 is 14 amino acids. CDR1 and CDR2 from the germline V gene are SGHRS and YFSETQ.

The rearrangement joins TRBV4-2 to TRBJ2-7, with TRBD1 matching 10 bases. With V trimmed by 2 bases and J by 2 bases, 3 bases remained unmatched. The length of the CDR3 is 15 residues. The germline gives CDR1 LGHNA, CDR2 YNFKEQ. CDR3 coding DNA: TGTGCCAGCAGCCAACCGGGGACAGGGGCCTACGAGCAGTACTTC. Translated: CASSQPGTGAYEQYF.

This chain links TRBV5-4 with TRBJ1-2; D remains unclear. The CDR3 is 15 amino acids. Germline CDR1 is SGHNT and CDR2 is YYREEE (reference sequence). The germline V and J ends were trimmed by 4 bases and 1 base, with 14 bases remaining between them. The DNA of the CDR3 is TGTGCCAGCAGCGGGCCTTTAAATCGTAACTATGGCTACACCTTC. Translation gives CASSGPLNRNYGYTF.

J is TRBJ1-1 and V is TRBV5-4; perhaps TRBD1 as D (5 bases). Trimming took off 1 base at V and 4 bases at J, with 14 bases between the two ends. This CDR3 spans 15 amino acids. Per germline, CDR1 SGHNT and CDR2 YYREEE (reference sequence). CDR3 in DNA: TGTGCCAGCAGCTTGCAGGGCCCTAGGGGCACTGAAGCTTTCTTT. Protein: CASSLQGPRGTEAFF.

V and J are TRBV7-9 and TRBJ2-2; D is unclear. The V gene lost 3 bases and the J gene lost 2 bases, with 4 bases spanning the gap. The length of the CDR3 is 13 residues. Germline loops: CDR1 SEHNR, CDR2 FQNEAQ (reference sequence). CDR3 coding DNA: TGTGCCAGCAGCTTGATAAACACCGGGGAGCTGTTTTTT. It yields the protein CASSLINTGELFF.

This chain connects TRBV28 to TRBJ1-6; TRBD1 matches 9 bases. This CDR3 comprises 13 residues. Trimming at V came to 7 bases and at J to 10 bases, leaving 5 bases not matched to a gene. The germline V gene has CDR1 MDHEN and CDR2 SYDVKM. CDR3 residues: CASKGDRDSPLHF. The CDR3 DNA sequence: TGTGCCAGCAAGGGGGACAGGGACTCACCCCTCCACTTT.